Many counts were recorded for the clone carrying this T cell receptor beta chain. Its antigen remains unidentified. The record originates from a study of T-cell reconstitution after alpha-beta-depleted transplantation in children. The study's findings and limits: Hyperexpanded clones declined; after one year, newly produced T cells mostly supplied diversity.

This sample's TCRbeta library carried unique molecular identifier barcodes. TCRdb processed the PCR reads anew with MiXCR; each CDR3 protein has one entry. Among around 270,000 distinct CDR3 sequences listed, roughly 9.1% were seen once. The length of the CDR3 is 16 residues. CDR1 is SNHLY and CDR2 is FYNNEI in the germline V gene. Trimming took 6 bases from V and 2 from J, leaving 17 bases between them. This specimen was PBMCs, taken before TCRalphabeta/CD19-depleted stem cell transplant. The V call is TRBV2, the J call TRBJ2-1; D uncertain. This clonotype was sampled from a boy under two years old with acute myeloid leukemia, due to receive a stem cell transplant. The CDR3 DNA follows: TGTGCCAGCAGCATACCTCCTCCAGCGACCTACAATGAGCAGTTCTTC. Translated, it gives CASSIPPPATYNEQFF.